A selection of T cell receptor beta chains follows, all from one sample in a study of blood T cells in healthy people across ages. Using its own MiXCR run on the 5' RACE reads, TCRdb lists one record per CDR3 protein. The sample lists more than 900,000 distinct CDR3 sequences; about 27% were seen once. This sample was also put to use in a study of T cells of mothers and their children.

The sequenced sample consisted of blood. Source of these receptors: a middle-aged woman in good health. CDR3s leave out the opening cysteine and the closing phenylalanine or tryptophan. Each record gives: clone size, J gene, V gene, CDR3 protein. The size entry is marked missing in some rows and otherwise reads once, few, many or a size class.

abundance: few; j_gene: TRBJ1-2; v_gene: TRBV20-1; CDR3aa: SARDYRGGKGYT
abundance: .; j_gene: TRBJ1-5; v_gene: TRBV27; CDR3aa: ASSYSADQPQH
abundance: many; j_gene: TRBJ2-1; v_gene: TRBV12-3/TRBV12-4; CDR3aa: ASRGGLVNEQF
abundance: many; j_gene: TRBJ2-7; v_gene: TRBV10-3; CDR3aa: AISEWPGQGRSEQY
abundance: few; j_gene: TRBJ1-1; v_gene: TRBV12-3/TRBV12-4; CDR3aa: ASSLHRGDTEAF
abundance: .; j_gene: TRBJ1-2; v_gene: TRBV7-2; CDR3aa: VSSLEGRAHGYT
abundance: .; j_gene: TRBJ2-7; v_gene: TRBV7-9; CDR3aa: ASSFQENYELY
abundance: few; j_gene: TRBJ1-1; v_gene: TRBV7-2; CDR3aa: ASSLAQGPQAF
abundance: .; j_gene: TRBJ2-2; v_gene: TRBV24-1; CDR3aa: ATSDSTAYLNTGELF
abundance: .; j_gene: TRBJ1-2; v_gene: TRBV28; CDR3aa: ASRVTGTVYGYT
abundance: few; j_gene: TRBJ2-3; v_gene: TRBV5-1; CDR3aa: ASRSLDTQY
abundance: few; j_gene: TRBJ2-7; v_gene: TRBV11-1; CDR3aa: ASSKTDNHPYEQY
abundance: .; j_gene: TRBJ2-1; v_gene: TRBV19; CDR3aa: ASTPGGLGYNEQF
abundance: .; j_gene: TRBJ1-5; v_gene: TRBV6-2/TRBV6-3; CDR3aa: ASSLQGHSNQPQH
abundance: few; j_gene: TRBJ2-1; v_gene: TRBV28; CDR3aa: ASRNSGGALYNEQF
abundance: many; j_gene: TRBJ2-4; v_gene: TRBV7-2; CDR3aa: ASSPDLAKNIQY
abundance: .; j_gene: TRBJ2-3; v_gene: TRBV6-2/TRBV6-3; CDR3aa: ASSRGGAWSTDTQY
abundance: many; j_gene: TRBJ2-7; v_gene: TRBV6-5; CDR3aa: ASSYSTTGGPLEQY
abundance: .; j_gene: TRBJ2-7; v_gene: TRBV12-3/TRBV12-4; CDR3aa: ASRYGVGYEQY
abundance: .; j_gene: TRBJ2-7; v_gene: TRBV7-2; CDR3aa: ASSTSGGYEQY
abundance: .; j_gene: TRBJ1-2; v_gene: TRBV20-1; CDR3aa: SAKRTGGEGYT
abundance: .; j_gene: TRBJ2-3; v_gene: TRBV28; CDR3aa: ASSSPLRHTDTQY
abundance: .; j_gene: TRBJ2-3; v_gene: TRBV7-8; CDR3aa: ASSSRQAGGTDTQY
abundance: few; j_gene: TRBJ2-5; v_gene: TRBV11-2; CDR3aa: ASSLGLAFGETQY
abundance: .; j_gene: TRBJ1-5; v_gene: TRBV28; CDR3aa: ASQFSGGSNQPQH
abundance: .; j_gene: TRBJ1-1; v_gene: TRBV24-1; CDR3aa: ATQGGQLNEAF
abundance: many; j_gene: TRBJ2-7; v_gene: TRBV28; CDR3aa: ASGGLAAHEQY
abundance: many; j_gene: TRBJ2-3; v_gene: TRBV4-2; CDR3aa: ASSQEPLAGASTDTQY
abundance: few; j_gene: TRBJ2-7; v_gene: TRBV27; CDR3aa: ASSLATGLHEQY
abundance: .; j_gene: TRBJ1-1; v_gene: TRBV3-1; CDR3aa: ACSQRLYTEAF
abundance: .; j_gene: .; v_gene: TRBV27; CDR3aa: ASSRQTSTDTQY
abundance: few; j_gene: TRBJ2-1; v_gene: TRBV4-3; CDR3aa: ASNPSGGARQF
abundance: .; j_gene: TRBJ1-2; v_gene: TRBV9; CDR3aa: ASSVEGPLGYT
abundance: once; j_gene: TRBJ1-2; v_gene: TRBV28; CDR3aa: ASSLKAGDGYGYT
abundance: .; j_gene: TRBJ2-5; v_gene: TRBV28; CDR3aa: ASSLFSGGPGTQY
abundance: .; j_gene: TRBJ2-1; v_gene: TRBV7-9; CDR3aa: ASSTGTGGKETQF
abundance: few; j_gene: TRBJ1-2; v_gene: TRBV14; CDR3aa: ASSQVRADTYGYT
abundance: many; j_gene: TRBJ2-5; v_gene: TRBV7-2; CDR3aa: ASRGGAQETQY
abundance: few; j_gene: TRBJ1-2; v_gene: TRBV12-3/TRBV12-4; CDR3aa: ASSSSGRGGDGYT
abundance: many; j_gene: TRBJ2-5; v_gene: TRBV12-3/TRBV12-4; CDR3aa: ASSSGLHKETQY
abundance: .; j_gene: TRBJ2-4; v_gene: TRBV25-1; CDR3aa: ANKSFENIQY
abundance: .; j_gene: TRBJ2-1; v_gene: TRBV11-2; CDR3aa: ASSSEGLNEQF
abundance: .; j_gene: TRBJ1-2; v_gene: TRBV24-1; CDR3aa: ATSDFNRNYGYT
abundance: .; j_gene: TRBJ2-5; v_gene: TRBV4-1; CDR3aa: ASSQDPTSDETQY
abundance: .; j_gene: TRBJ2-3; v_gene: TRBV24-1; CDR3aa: ATSDFGGGARDTQY
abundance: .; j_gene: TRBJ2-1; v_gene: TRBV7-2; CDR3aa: ASSTGQGRCDEQF
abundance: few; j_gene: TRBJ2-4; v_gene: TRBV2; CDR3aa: ASSEGLGNIQY
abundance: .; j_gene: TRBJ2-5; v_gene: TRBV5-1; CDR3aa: ASSLQGTYQETQY
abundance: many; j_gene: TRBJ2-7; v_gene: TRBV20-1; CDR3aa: SARDQGSEQY
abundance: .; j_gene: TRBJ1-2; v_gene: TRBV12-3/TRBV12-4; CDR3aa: ASNDRAHLNYGCT
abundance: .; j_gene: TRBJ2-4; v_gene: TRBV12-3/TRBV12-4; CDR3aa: ASSSGTGKNIQY
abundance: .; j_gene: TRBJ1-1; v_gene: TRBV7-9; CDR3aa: ALAEAYTEAF
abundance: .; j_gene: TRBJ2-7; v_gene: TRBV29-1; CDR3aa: GASLDKANEQY
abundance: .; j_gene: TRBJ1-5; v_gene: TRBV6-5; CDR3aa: ASRMQGYSNQPQH
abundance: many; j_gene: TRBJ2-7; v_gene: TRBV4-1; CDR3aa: ASSQPGRGSYEQY
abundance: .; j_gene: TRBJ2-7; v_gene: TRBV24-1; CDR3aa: ATSDRRGGYEQY
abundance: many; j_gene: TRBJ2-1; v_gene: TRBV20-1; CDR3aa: SAKISGSYNEQF
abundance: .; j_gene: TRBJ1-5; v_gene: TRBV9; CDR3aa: ASSPAGGLNQPQH